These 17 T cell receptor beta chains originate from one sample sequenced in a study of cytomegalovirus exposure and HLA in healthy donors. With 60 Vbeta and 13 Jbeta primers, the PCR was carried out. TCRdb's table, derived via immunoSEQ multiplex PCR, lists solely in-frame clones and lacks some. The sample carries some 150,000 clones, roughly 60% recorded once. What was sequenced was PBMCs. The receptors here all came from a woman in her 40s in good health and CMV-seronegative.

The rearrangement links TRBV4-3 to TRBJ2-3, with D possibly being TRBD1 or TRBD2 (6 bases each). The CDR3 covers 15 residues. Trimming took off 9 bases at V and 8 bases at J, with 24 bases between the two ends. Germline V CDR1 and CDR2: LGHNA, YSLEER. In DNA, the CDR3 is TGCGCCAGTAGCAAAGAGGGGGGTTCGCCGGGTACGCAGTATTTT. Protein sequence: CASSKEGGSPGTQYF.

The CDR3 sequence is CSVGPPQGLNTEAFF. Here the CDR3 DNA reads TGCAGCGTTGGACCCCCACAGGGGTTGAACACTGAAGCTTTCTTT. This chain links TRBV29-1 with TRBJ1-1; TRBD1 matches 7 bases. The CDR3 loop spans 15 amino acids. The V and J ends lost 4 bases and 0 bases, in that order; junction bases with no gene match: 8. Germline values: CDR1 SQVTM, CDR2 ANQGSEA.

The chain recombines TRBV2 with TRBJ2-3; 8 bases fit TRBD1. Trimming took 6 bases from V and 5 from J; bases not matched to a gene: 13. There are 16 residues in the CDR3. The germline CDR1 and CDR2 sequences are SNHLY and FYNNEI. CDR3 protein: CASRPGAGGRGDTQYF. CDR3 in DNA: TGTGCCAGCAGGCCCGGGGCAGGGGGCCGGGGAGATACGCAGTATTTT.

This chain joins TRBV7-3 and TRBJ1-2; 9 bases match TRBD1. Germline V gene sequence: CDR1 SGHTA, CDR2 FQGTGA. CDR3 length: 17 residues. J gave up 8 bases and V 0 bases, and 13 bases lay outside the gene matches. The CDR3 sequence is CASSLTGTGSRRSGYTF. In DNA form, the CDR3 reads TGTGCCAGCAGCTTAACCGGGACAGGGTCGAGAAGAAGCGGCTACACCTTC.

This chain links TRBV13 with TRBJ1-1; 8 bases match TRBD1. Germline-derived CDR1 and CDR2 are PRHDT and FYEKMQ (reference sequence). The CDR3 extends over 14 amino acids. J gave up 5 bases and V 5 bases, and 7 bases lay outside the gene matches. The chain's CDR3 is CASSGRTGRTEAFF. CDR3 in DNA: TGTGCCAGCAGCGGGCGGACAGGGAGAACTGAAGCTTTCTTT.

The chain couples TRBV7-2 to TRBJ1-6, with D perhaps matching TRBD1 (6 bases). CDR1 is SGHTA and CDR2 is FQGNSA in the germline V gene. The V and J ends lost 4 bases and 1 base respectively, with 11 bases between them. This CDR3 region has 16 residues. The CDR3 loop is CASSSGGPSYNSPLHF. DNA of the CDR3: TGTGCCAGCAGCTCTGGGGGCCCTTCCTATAATTCACCCCTCCACTTT.

The CDR3 here is CASSLAGTGGFQETQYF. In DNA, the CDR3 is TGTGCCAGCAGCTTGGCCGGGACAGGCGGATTCCAAGAGACCCAGTACTTC. The V gene is TRBV5-6, the J gene TRBJ2-5, with TRBD1 matching 8 bases. The germline gives CDR1 SGHDT, CDR2 YYEEEE. Losses at the gene ends were 0 bases for V and 1 base for J; bases not matched to a gene: 8. The CDR3 has 17 amino acids.

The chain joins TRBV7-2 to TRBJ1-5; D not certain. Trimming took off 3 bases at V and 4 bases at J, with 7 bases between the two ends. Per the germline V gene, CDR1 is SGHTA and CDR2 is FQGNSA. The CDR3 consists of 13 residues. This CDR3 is CASSFSQNQPQHF. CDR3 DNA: TGTGCCAGCAGCTTCTCCCAGAATCAGCCCCAGCATTTT. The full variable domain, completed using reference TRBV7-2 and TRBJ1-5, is GAGVSQSPSNKVTEKGKDVELRCDPISGHTALYWYRQSLGQGLEFLIYFQGNSAPDKSGLPSDRFSAERTGGSVSTLTIQRTQQEDSAVYLCASSFSQNQPQHFGDGTRLSIL.

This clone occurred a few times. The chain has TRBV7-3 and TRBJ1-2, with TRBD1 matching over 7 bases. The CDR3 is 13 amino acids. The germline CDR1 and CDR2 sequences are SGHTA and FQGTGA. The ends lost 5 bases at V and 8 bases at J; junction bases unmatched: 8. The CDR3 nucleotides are TGTGCCAGCAGCCCCGAGGGGGCTCGCGGCTACACCTTC. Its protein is CASSPEGARGYTF.

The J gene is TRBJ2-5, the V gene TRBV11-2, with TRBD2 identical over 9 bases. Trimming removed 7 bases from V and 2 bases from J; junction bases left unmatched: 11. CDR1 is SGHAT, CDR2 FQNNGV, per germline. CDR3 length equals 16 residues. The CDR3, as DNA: TGTGCCAGCACCTTGGGGCTAGCGGGGAATCAAGAGACCCAGTACTTC. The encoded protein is CASTLGLAGNQETQYF.

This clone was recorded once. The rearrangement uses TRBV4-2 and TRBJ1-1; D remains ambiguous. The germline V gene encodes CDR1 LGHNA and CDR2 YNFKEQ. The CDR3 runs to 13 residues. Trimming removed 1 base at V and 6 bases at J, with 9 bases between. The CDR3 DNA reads TGTGCCAGCAGCCAAGTCACTTTCGCTGAAGCTTTCTTT. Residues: CASSQVTFAEAFF.

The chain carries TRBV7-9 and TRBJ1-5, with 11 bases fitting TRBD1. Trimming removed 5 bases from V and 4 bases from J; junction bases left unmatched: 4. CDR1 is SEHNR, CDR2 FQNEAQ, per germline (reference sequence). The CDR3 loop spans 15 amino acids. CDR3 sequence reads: CASSLGDRGNQPQHF. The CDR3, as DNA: TGTGCCAGCAGCCTGGGGGACAGGGGGAATCAGCCCCAGCATTTT.

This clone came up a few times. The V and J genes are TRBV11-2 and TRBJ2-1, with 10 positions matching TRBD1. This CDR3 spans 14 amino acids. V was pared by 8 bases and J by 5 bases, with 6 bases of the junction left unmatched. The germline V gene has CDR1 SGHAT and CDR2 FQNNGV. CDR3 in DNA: TGTGCCAGCGGGGTGGGACAGGGGAACAATGAGCAGTTCTTC. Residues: CASGVGQGNNEQFF.

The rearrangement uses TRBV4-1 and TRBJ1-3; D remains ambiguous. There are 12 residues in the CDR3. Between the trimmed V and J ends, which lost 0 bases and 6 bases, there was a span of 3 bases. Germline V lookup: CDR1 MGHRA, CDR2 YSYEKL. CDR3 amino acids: CASSQDLNTIYF. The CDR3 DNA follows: TGCGCCAGCAGCCAAGATCTAAACACCATATATTTT.

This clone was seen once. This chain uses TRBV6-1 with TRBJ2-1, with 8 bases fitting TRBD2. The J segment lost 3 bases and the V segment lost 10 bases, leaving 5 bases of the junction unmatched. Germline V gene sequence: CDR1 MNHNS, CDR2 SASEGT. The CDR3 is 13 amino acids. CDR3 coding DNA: TGTGCCACGGGAGCGGGGGTCTACAATGAGCAGTTCTTC. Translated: CATGAGVYNEQFF.

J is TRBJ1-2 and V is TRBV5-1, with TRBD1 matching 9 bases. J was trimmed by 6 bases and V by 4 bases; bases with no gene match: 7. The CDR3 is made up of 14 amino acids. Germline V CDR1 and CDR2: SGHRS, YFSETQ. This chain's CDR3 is CASSADRGTDGYTF. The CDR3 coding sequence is TGCGCCAGCAGCGCGGACAGGGGAACAGATGGCTACACCTTC.

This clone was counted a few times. The CDR3 DNA sequence: TGTGCCAGCAGTTACTCGACGGAAGGGGTTGAAGCTTTCTTT. It translates to CASSYSTEGVEAFF. The chain joins TRBV6-6 to TRBJ1-1, with D maybe TRBD1 (5 bases). V lost 0 bases, J lost 7 bases, and 12 bases lay in between. The CDR3 length is 14 residues. The germline V gene has CDR1 MNHNY and CDR2 SVGAGI (reference sequence).